These 16 T cell receptor beta chains originate from one sample sequenced in a study of T cells after posttransplantation cyclophosphamide. Sequencing used immunoSEQ multiplex PCR; TCRdb keeps in-frame clones, though not all of them. The sample has 4,500 to 6,500 clones, none seen only once; the top ten hold about 16%. Busulfan-fludarabine conditioning, marrow transplant, and cyclophosphamide on days +3 and +4 were administered. Sequences were derived from PBMCs, sampled after allogeneic stem cell transplant with posttransplant cyclophosphamide. The source is a female patient between 25 and 45 years old who received an allogeneic stem cell transplant from an unrelated donor, was CMV-positive, and had acute and chronic GVHD. Some T cells may possibly be graft donor cells.

The table lists this clone with many counts. This rearrangement joins TRBV27 to TRBJ2-7, with 7 bases that match TRBD2. Germline CDR1 MNHEY, CDR2 SMNVEV (reference sequence). This CDR3 has 14 amino acids. The V gene end was trimmed by 8 bases and the J gene end by 2 bases; junction bases not matched to a gene: 9. In DNA, the CDR3 is TGTGCCAGCCGACGGGGGGATCTGGCCTACGAGCAGTACTTC. It specifies CASRRGDLAYEQYF.

This clone showed up many times. The chain couples TRBV5-8 to TRBJ1-2; 9 nucleotides align to TRBD1. The CDR3 runs to 14 residues. Germline CDR1 is SGHTS and CDR2 is YDEGEE. V shed 2 bases and J 8 bases; nucleotides not matched to a gene: 7. Here the CDR3 DNA reads TGTGCCAGCAGCTTACGGGACAGGGCTTTGGGCTACACCTTC. This encodes CASSLRDRALGYTF.

This clone was seen many times. This CDR3 is CASSSTPSGYPSYEQYF. For the CDR3, the DNA is TGTGCCAGCAGTTCAACTCCTTCAGGATATCCCTCCTACGAGCAGTACTTC. V is TRBV27 and J is TRBJ2-7; D is unresolved. The V end was cut by 4 bases, the J end by 0 bases, with 19 bases between. Per germline, CDR1 MNHEY and CDR2 SMNVEV (reference sequence). The CDR3 is made up of 17 amino acids.

This clone was seen ten or more times. The rearrangement links TRBV5-1 to TRBJ2-5; TRBD1 aligns across 7 bases. Per the germline V gene, CDR1 is SGHRS and CDR2 is YFSETQ. J lost 9 bases, V lost 0 bases, and 2 bases had no gene match. The CDR3 has 12 amino acids. The CDR3 region is CASSLDQGAQYF. The CDR3 bases are TGCGCCAGCAGCTTGGACCAGGGGGCCCAGTACTTC.

This clone was counted ten times or more. The genes are TRBV6-5 and TRBJ2-1; weak D call: TRBD1 (5 bases). This CDR3 has 13 amino acids. Germline lookup yields CDR1 MNHEY and CDR2 SVGAGI. Deletions cut 8 bases from V and 0 bases from J, with 8 bases between. This chain's CDR3 is CASRQSSYNEQFF. CDR3 sequence (DNA): TGTGCCAGCCGACAGAGCTCCTACAATGAGCAGTTCTTC.

This clone was detected ten times or more. The V and J genes are TRBV7-9 and TRBJ1-5; D is possibly TRBD1 (5 bases). CDR3 size: 13 residues. Trimming pared 5 bases from V and 3 bases from J, leaving 8 bases between. Germline lookup yields CDR1 SEHNR and CDR2 FQNEAQ (reference sequence). CDR3 in amino acids: CASSATVNQPQHF. The CDR3 nucleotides are TGTGCCAGCAGCGCGACAGTCAATCAGCCCCAGCATTTT.

This clone was counted at least ten times. CDR3 loop: CASSRRRGNMNTEAFF. The CDR3 DNA reads as TGCGCCAGCAGCCGGCGACGAGGAAATATGAACACTGAAGCTTTCTTT. V usage is TRBV4-1 and J usage is TRBJ1-1; no reliable D call. Trimming left V 4 bases short and J 0 bases short, with 15 bases between. Per germline, CDR1 MGHRA and CDR2 YSYEKL. The CDR3 has 16 residues.

This clone was counted ten times or more. V is TRBV14 and J is TRBJ2-2, with D unclear. The V and J ends lost 1 base and 3 bases respectively, with 9 bases between them. CDR3 length: 15 residues. Germline V gene lookup returns CDR1 SGHDN and CDR2 FVKESK. The DNA of the CDR3 is TGTGCCAGCAGCCAAGGAGGCGGTTACACCGGGGAGCTGTTTTTT. Protein sequence: CASSQGGGYTGELFF.

This clone came up many times. The V and J genes are TRBV5-1 and TRBJ2-1; a weak D match, TRBD1 (6 bases). This CDR3 is 15 amino acids long. Germline V gene lookup returns CDR1 SGHRS and CDR2 YFSETQ. With 5 bases removed from V and 0 bases from J, the gap between germline ends came to 12 bases. CDR3 sequence: CASRPQGSSYNEQFF. In DNA form, the CDR3 reads TGCGCCAGCAGACCCCAGGGGAGCTCCTACAATGAGCAGTTCTTC.

This clone was recorded at least ten times. The genes are TRBV18 and TRBJ2-5, with 8 bases aligning to TRBD1. CDR1 KGHSH and CDR2 LQKENI come from the germline V gene. CDR3 length equals 15 residues. V shed 3 bases and J 3 bases; nucleotides not matched to a gene: 6. Written as DNA, the CDR3 is TGTGCCAGCTCACCCGGAGACAGGGGAGAAGAGACCCAGTACTTC. This sequence encodes CASSPGDRGEETQYF.

This clone was found many times. The rearrangement joins TRBV2 to TRBJ2-7, with 9 bases fitting TRBD2. Germline-derived CDR1 and CDR2 are SNHLY and FYNNEI. This CDR3 contains 13 residues. V lost 6 bases to trimming and J lost 1 base; unmatched junction nucleotides: 1. The DNA of the CDR3 is TGTGCCAGCAGGCGGGAGGGATCCTACGAGCAGTACTTC. It is translated as CASRREGSYEQYF.

This clone has ten or more counts. The chain is built from TRBV14 and TRBJ2-1; 15 nucleotides agree with TRBD2. The germline V gene has CDR1 SGHDN and CDR2 FVKESK. The V segment lost 5 bases and the J segment 12 bases; nucleotides outside the gene matches: 11. The length of the CDR3 is 16 residues. CDR3 in DNA: TGTGCCAGCAGCGGGGGCGGACTAGCGGGAGGGCTTGGGCAGTTCTTC. Translation: CASSGGGLAGGLGQFF.

This clone was seen many times. This sequence joins TRBV7-9 and TRBJ1-2; no clear D gene. Per germline, CDR1 SEHNR and CDR2 FQNEAQ (reference sequence). V shed 0 bases and J shed 2 bases, with 7 bases lying between them. CDR3 length: 14 residues. CDR3 sequence reads: CASSLARTNYGYTF. CDR3 in DNA: TGTGCCAGCAGCTTAGCGCGAACGAACTATGGCTACACCTTC.

This clone is judged medium-sized. The rearrangement links TRBV4-1 to TRBJ2-3; maybe TRBD1 (6 bases). Trimming removed 1 base from V and 3 bases from J, with 11 bases in between. This CDR3 spans 15 amino acids. Germline assignment: CDR1 MGHRA and CDR2 YSYEKL. The CDR3 coding sequence is TGCGCCAGCAGCCAAGGGACAGTTATAACAGATACGCAGTATTTT. Translating it yields CASSQGTVITDTQYF.

The chain couples TRBV27 to TRBJ2-1; tentatively, D is TRBD2 (6 bases). Germline CDR1 is MNHEY and CDR2 is SMNVEV (reference sequence). V was clipped by 3 bases and J by 5 bases, with 17 bases between them. The CDR3 has 16 amino acids. The DNA of the CDR3 is TGTGCCAGCAGTTTGGCTCTTCGGGACTCTCACAATGAGCAGTTCTTC. It translates to CASSLALRDSHNEQFF.

This clone has ten or more counts. The J gene is TRBJ2-2, the V gene TRBV19; TRBD1 matches 7 bases. Germline CDR1 and CDR2: LNHDA and SQIVND (reference sequence). The CDR3 length is 15 residues. The V gene end was trimmed by 4 bases and the J gene end by 2 bases; junction bases not matched to a gene: 4. CDR3 DNA: TGTGCCAGTAGTAAGACAGGGACCAACACCGGGGAGCTGTTTTTT. Its protein product is CASSKTGTNTGELFF.